This is a list of T cell receptor beta chains from one sample in a study of sequential checkpoint blockade in melanoma. Assay: immunoSEQ multiplex PCR; the TCRdb copy retains only in-frame clones and omits some. Of about 22,000 clones detected, less than 75% appear once; the ten largest clones hold around a fifth. The input for sequencing was CD8+ T cells sorted from blood (inferred from file names), taken from a patient given nivolumab and ipilimumab in sequence. The receptor source for this set is a human donor with melanoma. CDR3s include the opening cysteine and the closing phenylalanine or tryptophan. The D gene is left open where the match is weak. Only part of the rows carry a size: once, few, many, or a class if the clone is expanded.

v_call	d_call	clone_size	j_call	cdr3_nt	cdr3_aa
TRBV27	NA	few	TRBJ1-2	TGTGCCAGCAGCTTAAGCGATCGCAGGGAACACTATGGCTACACCTTC	CASSLSDRREHYGYTF
TRBV27	NA	NA	TRBJ2-1	TGTGCCAGCAGTCCTTCTCCTCTATACTCCTACAATGAGCAGTTCTTC	CASSPSPLYSYNEQFF
TRBV2	NA	few	TRBJ2-3	TGTGCCAGCATTGGGGACTTCTCGGCAGATACGCAGTATTTT	CASIGDFSADTQYF
TRBV5-1	TRBD1	NA	TRBJ2-2	TGCGCCAGCAGCACCGGGACAGCAAACACCGGGGAGCTGTTTTTT	CASSTGTANTGELFF
TRBV7-9	NA	NA	TRBJ2-4	TGTGCCAGCAGCCCCGGGACATTAGCCAAAAACATTCAGTACTTC	CASSPGTLAKNIQYF
TRBV28	NA	NA	TRBJ1-5	TGTGCCAGCACGGTTGTAGGGGCTCAGCCCCAGCATTTT	CASTVVGAQPQHF
TRBV7-3	TRBD2	NA	TRBJ2-1	TGTGCCAGCAGCTCTTGGGCGGGGGGCCCCAATGAGCAGTTCTTC	CASSSWAGGPNEQFF
TRBV28	NA	NA	TRBJ1-4	TGTGCCTCTAGGACAGTGGCGAATGAAAAACTGTTTTTT	CASRTVANEKLFF
TRBV4-1	TRBD1	NA	TRBJ2-1	TGCGCCAGCAGCCAACTCACCGGGACAGCTTCCAATGAGCAGTTCTTC	CASSQLTGTASNEQFF
TRBV6-1	TRBD1	NA	TRBJ2-5	TGTGCCAGCACCCGACAGGGCCAAGAGACCCAGTACTTC	CASTRQGQETQYF
TRBV25-1	NA	NA	TRBJ1-2	TGTGCCAGCAGTTCCTACATTCAGGGGTTGGACTATGGCTACACCTTC	CASSSYIQGLDYGYTF
TRBV14	NA	NA	TRBJ2-1	TGTGCCAGCAGCCAAGACGAAACTGACTCCTACAATGAGCAGTTCTTC	CASSQDETDSYNEQFF
TRBV5-4	NA	NA	TRBJ2-3	TGTGCCAGCAGCCGGACTGCCTGGGGGGACACAGATACGCAGTATTTT	CASSRTAWGDTDTQYF
TRBV7-9	NA	NA	TRBJ2-1	TGTGCCAGCAGCTTAGCGCCCGATTTCTATATAAATGAGCAGTTCTTC	CASSLAPDFYINEQFF
TRBV13	TRBD1	NA	TRBJ2-7	TGTGCCAGCAGCAATGGTGGCAGGGGGTGCGAGCAGTACTTC	CASSNGGRGCEQYF
TRBV7-9	NA	NA	TRBJ2-7	TGTGCCAGCAGCTTAGGAAGGAGGAACGAGCAGTACTTC	CASSLGRRNEQYF
TRBV6-5	NA	NA	TRBJ1-1	TGTGCCAGCAGTTACTCGGGCTCCCAGGTAACTGAAGCTTTCTTT	CASSYSGSQVTEAFF
TRBV7-9	TRBD1	NA	TRBJ1-1	TGTGCCACACGGACAGGGGCGTGGACTGAAGCTTTCTTT	CATRTGAWTEAFF
TRBV5-1	NA	NA	TRBJ2-1	TGCGCCAGCAGCTTGCCTAGCTCCTACAATGAGCAGTTCTTC	CASSLPSSYNEQFF
TRBV7-9	TRBD2	NA	TRBJ2-3	TGTGCCAGCGGACCCCGACTAGCGGGGGTAGATACGCAGTATTTT	CASGPRLAGVDTQYF
TRBV6-5	NA	NA	TRBJ1-4	TGTGCCAGCAGTTACCTACAGGGTGATGAAAAACTGTTTTTT	CASSYLQGDEKLFF
TRBV27	NA	NA	TRBJ1-5	TGTGCCAGCAGCTCTACCCAGGGGCGCTTATCCCAGCATTTT	CASSSTQGRLSQHF
TRBV29-1	TRBD2	NA	TRBJ2-5	TGCAGCGTTGTGGGGGGATGGGGGGGTGAGACCCAGTACTTC	CSVVGGWGGETQYF
TRBV7-3	TRBD2	NA	TRBJ2-1	TGTGCCAGCAGCACCGGGACTAGCGGGGGGGCGAGGTACAATGAGCAGTTCTTC	CASSTGTSGGARYNEQFF
TRBV5-1	TRBD2	few	TRBJ2-5	TGCGCCAGCAGCTCAGGACTAGCGGGGGCCATCCAAGAGACCCAGTACTTC	CASSSGLAGAIQETQYF
TRBV27	TRBD2	few	TRBJ2-2	TGTGCCAGCAGAAACCCTATAGCGGGGCCAAACACCGGGGAGCTGTTTTTT	CASRNPIAGPNTGELFF
TRBV5-6	NA	NA	TRBJ1-3	TGTGCCAGCAGCTTGACAGGTGAAGGAAACACCATATATTTT	CASSLTGEGNTIYF
TRBV4-3	NA	NA	TRBJ2-1	TGCGCCAGCAGCCAAGCGACGGGGGTCGGGTCCTACAATGAGCAGTTCTTC	CASSQATGVGSYNEQFF
TRBV11-2	TRBD1	NA	TRBJ1-2	TGTGCCAGCAGCAACCCGGACAGGGTCTATGGCTACACCTTC	CASSNPDRVYGYTF
TRBV6-5	NA	NA	TRBJ1-5	TGTGCCAGCAGATACAAACAGGGAACCAATCAGCCCCAGCATTTT	CASRYKQGTNQPQHF
TRBV11-2	NA	NA	TRBJ1-2	TGTGCCAGCAGCTTAGGACAGACCTATGGCTACACCTTC	CASSLGQTYGYTF
TRBV6-5	TRBD1	NA	TRBJ1-1	TGTGCCAGCAGTTACCGAACAGGGGTTGCCGCTTTCTTT	CASSYRTGVAAFF
TRBV7-2	TRBD2	NA	TRBJ2-3	TGTGCCAGCAGCTTTGACGCGGGGGGCACAGATACGCAGTATTTT	CASSFDAGGTDTQYF
TRBV5-4	TRBD1	NA	TRBJ2-7	TGTGTCAGCAGCACCCAGACAGGGGGCGCCCCCTACGAGCAGTACTTC	CVSSTQTGGAPYEQYF
TRBV4-1	TRBD1	NA	TRBJ1-1	TGCGCCAGCAGGGAGGGGGCTAGGAACACTGAAGCTTTCTTT	CASREGARNTEAFF
TRBV7-3	NA	once	TRBJ2-3	TGTGCCAGCAGCCCAAACCCAGCGGACACAGATACGCAGTATTTT	CASSPNPADTDTQYF
TRBV18	TRBD1	NA	TRBJ2-7	TGTGCCAGCTCCGGGACAGGGGCCTACGAGCAGTACTTC	CASSGTGAYEQYF
TRBV25-1	NA	NA	TRBJ1-6	TGTGCCAGCAGTGAATATGGGGCAGATTATTCACCCCTCCACTTT	CASSEYGADYSPLHF
TRBV27	TRBD2	NA	TRBJ2-1	TGTGCCAGCAGTTCGGGACTAGCGGGGTCCTACAATGAGCAGTTCTTC	CASSSGLAGSYNEQFF
TRBV11-2	TRBD2	NA	TRBJ2-1	TGTGCCAGCAGGAGCGGGGGGAGGGATGAGCAGTTCTTC	CASRSGGRDEQFF
TRBV6-1	NA	NA	TRBJ2-5	TGTGCCAGCAGGGCTGACAGTCAAGAGACCCAGTACTTC	CASRADSQETQYF
TRBV7-9	TRBD2	few	TRBJ2-5	TGTGCCAGCAGCTTAGTAGTAGCGGGGGAAGAGACCCAGTACTTC	CASSLVVAGEETQYF
TRBV28	TRBD1	NA	TRBJ1-5	TGTGCCAGCAGTTTACCCGGGACAGGGGATTATAGCAATCAGCCCCAGCATTTT	CASSLPGTGDYSNQPQHF
TRBV5-6	NA	NA	TRBJ2-3	TGTGCCAGCAGCTTGGAGACAGGCACAGATACGCAGTATTTT	CASSLETGTDTQYF
TRBV5-5	NA	NA	TRBJ1-5	TGTGCCAGCAGCTTGGACAGAGTCAATCAGCCCCAGCATTTT	CASSLDRVNQPQHF
TRBV7-2	NA	NA	TRBJ1-2	TGTGCCAGCAGCTCCCGCAGGGTATCTGGCTACACCTTC	CASSSRRVSGYTF
TRBV12-5	TRBD1	NA	TRBJ2-1	TGTGCTAGTGGTTTGGTACAGGGGGCAAACAATGAGCAGTTCTTC	CASGLVQGANNEQFF
TRBV7-6	NA	NA	TRBJ1-1	TGTGCCAGCACCGCGGGGGGACGGGGGGGCACTGAAGCTTTCTTT	CASTAGGRGGTEAFF
TRBV25-1	NA	NA	TRBJ1-1	TGTGCCAGCAGTGATCCAGGGGCAGGGTATACTGAAGCTTTCTTT	CASSDPGAGYTEAFF
TRBV10-3	NA	NA	TRBJ2-3	TGTGCCATCAGGGACAGAGACACAGATACGCAGTATTTT	CAIRDRDTDTQYF